One and the same sample provided the 25 T cell receptor beta chains below, sequenced in a study of T-cell reconstitution after alpha-beta-depleted transplantation in children. Preparation of the TCRbeta library involved a method that used unique molecular identifiers. TCRdb re-analysed the PCR reads in MiXCR, keeping a single row per CDR3 protein. The repertoire holds about 610,000 distinct CDR3 sequences, roughly a tenth seen once, with roughly 4% in the top ten. The input for sequencing was PBMCs from the stem cell graft donor, taken from the stem cell graft. These receptors were obtained from a human donor who donated a stem cell graft to a child with acute myeloid leukemia.

At least ten counts were recorded for this clonotype. The chain joins TRBV7-2 to TRBJ2-2; 8 nucleotides match TRBD2. This CDR3 is 16 amino acids long. Per the germline V gene, CDR1 is SGHTA and CDR2 is FQGNSA. With 8 bases clipped from V and 4 bases from J, the junction kept 12 bases outside the gene matches. Here the CDR3 DNA reads TGTGCCAGCCATCTCGGGGGGGCTAGCCGCACCGGGGAGCTGTTTTTT. As protein: CASHLGGASRTGELFF.

This clonotype was observed a few times. V is TRBV12-3 or TRBV12-4 and J is TRBJ1-5, with TRBD1 matching over 9 bases. This CDR3 is 15 amino acids long. V was pared by 3 bases and J by 6 bases, with 6 bases of the junction left unmatched. The CDR3 is CASSLGTGIVQPQHF. The CDR3 DNA follows: TGTGCCAGCAGTTTGGGGACAGGGATCGTTCAGCCCCAGCATTTT.

The V gene is TRBV19, the J gene TRBJ1-1; unclear D gene. The V end lost 5 bases, the J end lost 7 bases, and 8 bases lay between the germline ends. The germline V gene has CDR1 LNHDA and CDR2 SQIVND (reference sequence). The CDR3 contains 11 residues. CDR3 nucleotide sequence: TGTGCCAGTAGTCGTACAGATGAAGCTTTCTTT. Protein sequence: CASSRTDEAFF.

In this sample, this clonotype turned up a few times. V and J are TRBV7-8 and TRBJ2-1, with 9 bases matching TRBD1. CDR1 and CDR2 (germline): SGHVS, FQNEAQ. With V trimmed by 6 bases and J by 5 bases, 5 bases remained unmatched. The CDR3 covers 14 residues. In DNA form, the CDR3 reads TGTGCCAGCAGGAGGGGACAGGGCGACAATGAGCAGTTCTTC. It translates to CASRRGQGDNEQFF.

This clonotype came up a few times. V is TRBV30 and J is TRBJ2-7, with 7 bases lining up with TRBD1. The J segment lost 3 bases and the V segment lost 1 base, leaving 6 bases of the junction unmatched. The CDR3 consists of 14 residues. The germline V gene has CDR1 GTSNPN and CDR2 SVGIG (reference sequence). The CDR3 loop is CAWSGQGYGYEQYF. CDR3 nucleotides: TGTGCCTGGAGTGGACAGGGTTACGGCTACGAGCAGTACTTC. The full variable domain, rest sourced from reference TRBV30 and TRBJ2-7, is SQTIHQWPATLVQPVGSPLSLECTVEGTSNPNLYWYRQAAGRGLQLLFYSVGIGQISSEVPQNLSASRPQDRQFILSSKKLLLSDSGFYLCAWSGQGYGYEQYFGPGTRLTVT.

This chain links TRBV6-5 with TRBJ2-2; 10 nucleotides align to TRBD2. Unmatched junction bases numbered 9, after V lost 4 bases and J lost 1 base. There are 18 residues in the CDR3. The germline V gene has CDR1 MNHEY and CDR2 SVGAGI. DNA of the CDR3: TGTGCCAGCAGTTTGCTAACCTGGACTAGCGGGAACACCGGGGAGCTGTTTTTT. This encodes CASSLLTWTSGNTGELFF.

In DNA, the CDR3 is TGTGCCAGCAGTACCTACGGCGCTTATGAGCAGTTCTTC. Protein: CASSTYGAYEQFF. J is TRBJ2-1 and V is TRBV27; no firm D call. The CDR3 has 13 amino acids. V dropped 5 bases and J dropped 8 bases, with 13 bases sitting between them. Germline V CDR1 and CDR2: MNHEY, SMNVEV (reference sequence).

This clonotype was observed a handful of times. The chain employs TRBV29-1 and TRBJ1-1, with D perhaps TRBD1 (5 bases). The V gene lost 6 bases and the J gene lost 5 bases, with 19 bases spanning the gap. CDR1 is SQVTM, CDR2 ANQGSEA, per germline. CDR3 length equals 14 residues. CDR3 region: CSVAESGGGTEAFF. The CDR3 DNA reads as TGCAGCGTAGCCGAGAGCGGTGGGGGGACTGAAGCTTTCTTT.

This rearrangement joins TRBV20-1 to TRBJ2-5; D ambiguous. Germline-derived CDR1 and CDR2 are DFQATT and SNEGSKA (reference sequence). This CDR3 is 9 amino acids long. Deletions cut 6 bases from V and 7 bases from J, with 6 bases between. CDR3 residues: CSAVGTQYF. CDR3 nucleotides: TGCAGTGCCGTGGGGACCCAGTACTTC.

The CDR3 DNA is TGTGCCAGCAGCTTAGCGTGGGCTAGCGGATCTAGCTCCTACAATGAGCAGTTCTTC. Protein product: CASSLAWASGSSSYNEQFF. V is TRBV7-8 and J is TRBJ2-1; 7 nucleotides line up with TRBD2. Germline lookup yields CDR1 SGHVS and CDR2 FQNEAQ. The CDR3 has 19 residues. Germline trimming cut 0 bases from V and 0 bases from J; bases unmatched to any gene: 11.

This clonotype has at least ten counts. The chain combines TRBV3-1 with TRBJ2-3; D is perhaps TRBD1 or TRBD2 (5 bases each). CDR1 and CDR2 (germline): LGHDT, YNNKEL (reference sequence). This CDR3 is 15 amino acids long. The V and J ends lost 4 bases and 6 bases respectively, with 17 bases between them. CDR3 nucleotides: TGTGCCAGCAGCCCGCTAGCAGGGACGAAGGATACGCAGTATTTT. Amino acid sequence: CASSPLAGTKDTQYF.

This clonotype has ten or more counts. The chain is built from TRBV12-3 or TRBV12-4 and TRBJ2-1; tentative D call: TRBD2 (6 bases). The V gene lost 3 bases and the J gene lost 7 bases, with 13 bases spanning the gap. This CDR3 is built from 14 residues. For the CDR3, the DNA is TGTGCCAGCAGTTTTCCCGGGAGTCCAAATGAGCAGTTCTTC. This translates into CASSFPGSPNEQFF.

This clonotype appeared many times. At one boundary the junction diverges from the germline segment, which might be a read error. The V call is TRBV5-1, the J call TRBJ1-2; D call uncertain. The CDR3 consists of 13 residues. CDR1 and CDR2 (germline): SGHRS, YFSETQ. CDR3 coding DNA: TGTGCCAGCAGCTTGAATTCTAACTATGGCTACACCTTC. Encoded protein: CASSLNSNYGYTF.

This clonotype was seen only a few times. This chain links TRBV12-3 or TRBV12-4 with TRBJ2-3; D call uncertain. This CDR3 comprises 15 residues. V dropped 6 bases and J dropped 2 bases, with 15 bases sitting between them. The CDR3: CASRFALHPTDTQYF. CDR3 DNA: TGTGCCAGCAGGTTCGCTTTGCACCCCACAGATACGCAGTATTTT.

This clonotype was observed many times. This chain connects TRBV19 to TRBJ2-7; TRBD1 agrees at 10 bases. CDR1 and CDR2 (germline): LNHDA, SQIVND (reference sequence). The trim removed 5 bases at V and 4 bases at J, leaving 8 bases unmatched. This CDR3 spans 15 amino acids. CDR3 bases: TGTGCCAGTAGTTGGGCGACAGGGGGCTCTTACGAGCAGTACTTC. Its protein is CASSWATGGSYEQYF. Based on the CDR3 plus reference TRBV19 and TRBJ2-7, the full variable domain is DGGITQSPKYLFRKEGQNVTLSCEQNLNHDAMYWYRQDPGQGLRLIYYSQIVNDFQKGDIAEGYSVSREKKESFPLTVTSAQKNPTAFYLCASSWATGGSYEQYFGPGTRLTVT.

Ten or more counts support this clonotype. This chain uses TRBV6-1 with TRBJ1-4; D is ambiguous. V was trimmed by 4 bases and J by 2 bases, leaving 8 bases between them. In germline, CDR1 is MNHNS, CDR2 SASEGT. This CDR3 region has 14 residues. This chain's CDR3 is CASSASGTNEKLFF. As DNA, the CDR3 is TGTGCCAGCAGTGCGTCAGGTACTAATGAAAAACTGTTTTTT.

This clonotype was seen ten or more times. The chain uses TRBV20-1 and TRBJ1-3, with TRBD1 identical over 7 bases. The germline gives CDR1 DFQATT, CDR2 SNEGSKA (reference sequence). V lost 6 bases and J lost 4; bases outside the gene matches: 9. The CDR3 has 14 residues. In DNA, the CDR3 is TGCAGTGCGCAAGACAGGGTGACAGGAAACACCATATATTTT. This sequence encodes CSAQDRVTGNTIYF.

The chain uses TRBV7-9 and TRBJ1-1, with a tentative D call TRBD1 (5 bases). The V end was cut by 3 bases, the J end by 7 bases, with 12 bases between. Germline loops: CDR1 SEHNR, CDR2 FQNEAQ (reference sequence). CDR3 length: 13 residues. DNA of the CDR3: TGTGCCAGCAGCTTGGGGAGGGGCCGTGAAGCTTTCTTT. Translation gives CASSLGRGREAFF.

This chain uses TRBV12-3 or TRBV12-4 with TRBJ1-5, with a possible D match to TRBD1 (6 bases). V lost 5 bases and J 5 bases, leaving 10 bases between the germline ends. The length of the CDR3 is 13 residues. CDR3 in DNA: TGTGCCAGCAGTAGGGACATTTATCAGCCCCAGCATTTT. This sequence encodes CASSRDIYQPQHF.

J is TRBJ1-1 and V is TRBV27; the D is unclear. Germline V gives CDR1 MNHEY, CDR2 SMNVEV (reference sequence). The CDR3 extends over 13 amino acids. V was shortened by 6 bases and J by 5 bases, with 13 bases between the two germline ends. CDR3: CASSPGRATEAFF. The CDR3 nucleotides are TGTGCCAGCAGCCCCGGGAGGGCTACTGAAGCTTTCTTT.

This clonotype was observed a handful of times. The chain employs TRBV11-2 and TRBJ1-1; D may be TRBD1 (5 bases). The CDR3 length is 13 residues. Trimming removed 6 bases from V and 3 bases from J, with 11 bases in between. CDR1 is SGHAT, CDR2 FQNNGV, per germline. CDR3 bases: TGTGCCAGCAGTGATGGGGGGTACACTGAAGCTTTCTTT. As protein: CASSDGGYTEAFF.

The chain couples TRBV9 to TRBJ2-7, with 15 bases identical to TRBD2. Germline V CDR1 and CDR2: SGDLS, YYNGEE. V gave up 0 bases and J gave up 0 bases; unmatched junction bases: 4. The CDR3 length is 18 residues. Here the CDR3 reads CASSVGGTSGRTSYEQYF. In DNA form, the CDR3 reads TGTGCCAGCAGCGTAGGGGGGACTAGCGGGAGGACCTCCTACGAGCAGTACTTC.

Only a few counts were recorded for this clonotype. The genes are TRBV7-3 and TRBJ2-7, with D possibly being TRBD2 (6 bases). The V end lost 4 bases, the J end lost 2 bases, and 18 bases lay between the germline ends. Per germline, CDR1 SGHTA and CDR2 FQGTGA. This CDR3 has 16 residues. The CDR3 coding sequence is TGTGCCAGCAGCTCGTCCGGGACTGGGGGGACCTACGAGCAGTACTTC. This codes for CASSSSGTGGTYEQYF.

This clonotype showed up many times. This chain links TRBV3-1 with TRBJ2-3; D is possibly TRBD2 (5 bases). V gave up 4 bases and J gave up 3 bases, with 17 bases separating them. The CDR3 runs 16 residues. The germline CDR1 and CDR2 sequences are LGHDT and YNNKEL (reference sequence). The CDR3 spells CASSPPRGRGTDTQYF. The CDR3 bases are TGTGCCAGCAGCCCCCCTCGTGGGCGAGGGACAGATACGCAGTATTTT.

The rearrangement uses TRBV6-2 or TRBV6-3 and TRBJ2-1; the D gene is possibly TRBD2 (6 bases). Between the trimmed V and J ends, which lost 2 bases and 2 bases, there was a span of 10 bases. This CDR3 has 15 amino acids. Germline CDR1 reads MNHEY; CDR2 reads SVGEGT. The CDR3 nucleotides read TGTGCCAGCAGTTACAGCGGGCCAACCTACAATGAGCAGTTCTTC. Its translation is CASSYSGPTYNEQFF.